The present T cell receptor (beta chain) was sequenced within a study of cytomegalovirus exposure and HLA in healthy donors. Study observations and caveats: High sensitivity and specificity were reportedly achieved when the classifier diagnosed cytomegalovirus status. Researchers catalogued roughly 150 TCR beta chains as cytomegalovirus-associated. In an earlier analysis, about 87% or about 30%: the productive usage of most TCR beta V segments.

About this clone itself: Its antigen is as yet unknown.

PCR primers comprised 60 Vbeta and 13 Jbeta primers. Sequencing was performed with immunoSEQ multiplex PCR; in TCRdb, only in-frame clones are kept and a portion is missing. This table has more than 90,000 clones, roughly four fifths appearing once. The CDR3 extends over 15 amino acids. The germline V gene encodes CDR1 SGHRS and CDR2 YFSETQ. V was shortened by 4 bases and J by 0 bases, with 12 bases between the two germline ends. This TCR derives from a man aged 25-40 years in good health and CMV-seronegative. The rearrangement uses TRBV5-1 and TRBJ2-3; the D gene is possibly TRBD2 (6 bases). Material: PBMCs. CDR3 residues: CASSRGGTSTDTQYF. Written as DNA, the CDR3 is TGCGCCAGCAGCCGTGGGGGGACTAGCACAGATACGCAGTATTTT.